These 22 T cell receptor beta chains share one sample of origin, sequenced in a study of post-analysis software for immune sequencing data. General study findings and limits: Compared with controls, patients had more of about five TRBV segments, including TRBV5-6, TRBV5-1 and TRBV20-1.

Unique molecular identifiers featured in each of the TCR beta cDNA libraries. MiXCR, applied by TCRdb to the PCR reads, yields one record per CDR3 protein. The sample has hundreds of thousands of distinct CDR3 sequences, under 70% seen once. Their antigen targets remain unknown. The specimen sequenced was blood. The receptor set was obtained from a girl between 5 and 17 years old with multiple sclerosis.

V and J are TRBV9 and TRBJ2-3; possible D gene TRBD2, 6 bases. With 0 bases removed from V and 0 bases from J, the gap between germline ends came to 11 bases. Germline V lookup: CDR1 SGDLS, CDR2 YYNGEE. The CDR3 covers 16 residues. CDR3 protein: CASSVGGSGSTDTQYF. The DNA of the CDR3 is TGTGCCAGCAGCGTAGGGGGTAGCGGCAGCACAGATACGCAGTATTTT.

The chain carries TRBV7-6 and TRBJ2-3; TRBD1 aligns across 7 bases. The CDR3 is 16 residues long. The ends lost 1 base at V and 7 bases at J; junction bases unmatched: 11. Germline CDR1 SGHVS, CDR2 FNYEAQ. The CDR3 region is CASSLEDRRTGHTQYF. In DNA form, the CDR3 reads TGTGCCAGCAGCTTAGAAGACCGAAGGACAGGACATACGCAGTATTTT.

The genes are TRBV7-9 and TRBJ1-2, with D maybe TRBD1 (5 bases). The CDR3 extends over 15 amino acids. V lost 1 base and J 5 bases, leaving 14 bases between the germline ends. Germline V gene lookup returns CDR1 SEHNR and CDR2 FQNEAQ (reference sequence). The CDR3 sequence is CASSLVQGFRYGYTF. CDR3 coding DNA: TGTGCCAGCAGCTTAGTGCAGGGTTTTCGGTATGGCTACACCTTC.

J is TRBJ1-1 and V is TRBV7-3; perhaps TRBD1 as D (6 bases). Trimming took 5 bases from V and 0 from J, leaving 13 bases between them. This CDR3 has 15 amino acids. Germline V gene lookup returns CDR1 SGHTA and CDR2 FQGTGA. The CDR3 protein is CASSLRTVLNTEAFF. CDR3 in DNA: TGTGCCAGCAGCCTTAGGACAGTACTGAACACTGAAGCTTTCTTT.

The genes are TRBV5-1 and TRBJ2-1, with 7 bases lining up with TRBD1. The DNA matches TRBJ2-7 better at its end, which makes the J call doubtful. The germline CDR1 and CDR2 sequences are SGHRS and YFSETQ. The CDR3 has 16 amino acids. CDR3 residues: CASSWEQGSSYNEQYF. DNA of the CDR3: TGCGCCAGCAGCTGGGAACAGGGGAGTTCCTACAATGAGCAGTACTTC.

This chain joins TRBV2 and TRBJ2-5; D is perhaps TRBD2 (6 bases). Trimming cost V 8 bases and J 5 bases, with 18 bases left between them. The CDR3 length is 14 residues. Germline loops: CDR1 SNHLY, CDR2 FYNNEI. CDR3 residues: CASGRDWAGETQYF. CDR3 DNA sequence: TGTGCCAGCGGCAGGGACTGGGCGGGTGAGACCCAGTACTTC.

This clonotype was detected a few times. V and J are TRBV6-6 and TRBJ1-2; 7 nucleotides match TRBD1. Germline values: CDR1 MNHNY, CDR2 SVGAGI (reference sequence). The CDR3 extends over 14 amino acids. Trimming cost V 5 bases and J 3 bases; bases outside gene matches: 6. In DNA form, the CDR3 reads TGTGCCAGCAGTCAAGACAGGGCCGACTATGGCTACACCTTC. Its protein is CASSQDRADYGYTF.

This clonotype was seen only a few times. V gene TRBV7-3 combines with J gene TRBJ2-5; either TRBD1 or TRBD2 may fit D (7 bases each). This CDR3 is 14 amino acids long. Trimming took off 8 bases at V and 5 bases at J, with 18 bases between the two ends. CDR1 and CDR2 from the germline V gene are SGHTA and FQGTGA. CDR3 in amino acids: CASGPNRGGETQYF. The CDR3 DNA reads TGTGCCAGCGGCCCTAACAGGGGAGGGGAGACCCAGTACTTC.

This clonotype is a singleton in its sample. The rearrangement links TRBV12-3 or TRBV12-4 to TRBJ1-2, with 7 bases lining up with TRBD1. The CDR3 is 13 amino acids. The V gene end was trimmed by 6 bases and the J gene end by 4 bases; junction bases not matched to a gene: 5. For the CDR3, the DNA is TGTGCCAGCAGCCACGACAGGGCCTATGGCTACACCTTC. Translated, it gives CASSHDRAYGYTF.

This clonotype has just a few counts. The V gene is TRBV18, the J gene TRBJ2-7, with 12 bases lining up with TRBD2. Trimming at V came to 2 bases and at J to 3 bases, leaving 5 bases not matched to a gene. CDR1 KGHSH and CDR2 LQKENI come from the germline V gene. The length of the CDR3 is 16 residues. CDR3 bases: TGTGCCAGCTCACCAACAGGACTAGCGGGAATCTACGAGCAGTACTTC. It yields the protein CASSPTGLAGIYEQYF.

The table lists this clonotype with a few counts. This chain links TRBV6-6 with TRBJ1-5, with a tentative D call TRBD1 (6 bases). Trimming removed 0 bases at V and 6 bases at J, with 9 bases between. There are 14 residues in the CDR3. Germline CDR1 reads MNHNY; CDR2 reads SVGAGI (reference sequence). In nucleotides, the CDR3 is TGTGCCAGCAGTTACTCCCAGGGGCCTCAGCCCCAGCATTTT. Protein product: CASSYSQGPQPQHF.

CDR3 coding DNA: TGTGCCAGCAGTTCCCGTCTAGCCAAAAACATTCAGTACTTC. It is translated as CASSSRLAKNIQYF. This rearrangement joins TRBV6-5 to TRBJ2-4; D gene uncertain. The length of the CDR3 is 14 residues. Per germline, CDR1 MNHEY and CDR2 SVGAGI. The V end lost 4 bases, the J end lost 0 bases, and 7 bases lay between the germline ends.

This CDR3 is CASSYSHRGLFFNTEAFF. CDR3 bases: TGTGCCAGCAGTTACTCCCACAGGGGGCTCTTTTTCAACACTGAAGCTTTCTTT. This chain links TRBV6-5 with TRBJ1-1; 9 nucleotides line up with TRBD1. V was clipped by 0 bases and J by 2 bases; unmatched bases: 10. The germline gives CDR1 MNHEY, CDR2 SVGAGI. CDR3 size: 18 residues.

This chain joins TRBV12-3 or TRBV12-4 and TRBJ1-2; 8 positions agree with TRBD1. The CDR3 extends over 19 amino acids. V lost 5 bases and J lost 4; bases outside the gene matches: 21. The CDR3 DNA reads TGTGCCAGCAGTCCCGATGGTGTTTTGGGGACAGGCATTATCTATGGCTACACCTTC. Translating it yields CASSPDGVLGTGIIYGYTF.

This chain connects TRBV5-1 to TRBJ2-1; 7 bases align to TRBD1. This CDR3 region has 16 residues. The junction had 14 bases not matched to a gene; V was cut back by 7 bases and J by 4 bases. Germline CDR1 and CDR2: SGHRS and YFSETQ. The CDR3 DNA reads TGCGCCAGCTCCAAATCCACCGACAGGGAGTACAATGAGCAGTTCTTC. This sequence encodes CASSKSTDREYNEQFF.

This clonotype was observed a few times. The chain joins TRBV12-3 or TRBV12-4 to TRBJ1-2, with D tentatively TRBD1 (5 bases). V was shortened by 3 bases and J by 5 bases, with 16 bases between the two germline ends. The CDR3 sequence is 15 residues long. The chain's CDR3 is CASSFSGLPEYGYTF. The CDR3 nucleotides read TGTGCCAGCAGTTTCTCGGGACTCCCGGAGTATGGCTACACCTTC.

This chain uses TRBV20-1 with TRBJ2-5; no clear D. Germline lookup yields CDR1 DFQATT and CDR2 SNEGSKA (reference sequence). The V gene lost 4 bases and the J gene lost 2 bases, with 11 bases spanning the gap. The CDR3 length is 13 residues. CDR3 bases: TGCAGTGCTAACCCGGACGTACAAGAGACCCAGTACTTC. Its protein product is CSANPDVQETQYF.

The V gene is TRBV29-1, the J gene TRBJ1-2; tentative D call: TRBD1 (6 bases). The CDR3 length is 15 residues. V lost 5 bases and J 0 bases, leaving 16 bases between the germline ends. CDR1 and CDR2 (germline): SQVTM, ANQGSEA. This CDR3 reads CSVRLTGPANYGYTF. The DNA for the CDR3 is TGCAGCGTTAGATTGACAGGCCCAGCTAACTATGGCTACACCTTC.

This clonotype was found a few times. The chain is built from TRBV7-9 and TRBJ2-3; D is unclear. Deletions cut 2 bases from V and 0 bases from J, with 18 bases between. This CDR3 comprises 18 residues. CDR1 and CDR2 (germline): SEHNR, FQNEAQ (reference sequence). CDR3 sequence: CASSLIGQRLPSTDTQYF. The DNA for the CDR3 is TGTGCCAGCAGCTTAATTGGTCAGAGACTCCCTAGCACAGATACGCAGTATTTT.

In nucleotides, the CDR3 is TGTGCCACCAGCAGCTCAGGAGTAGGCACAGATACGCAGTATTTT. Protein: CATSSSGVGTDTQYF. V usage is TRBV15 and J usage is TRBJ2-3; D is ambiguous. The CDR3 runs 15 residues. V was pared by 3 bases and J by 1 base, with 11 bases between. The germline V gene encodes CDR1 LNHNV and CDR2 YYDKDF (reference sequence).

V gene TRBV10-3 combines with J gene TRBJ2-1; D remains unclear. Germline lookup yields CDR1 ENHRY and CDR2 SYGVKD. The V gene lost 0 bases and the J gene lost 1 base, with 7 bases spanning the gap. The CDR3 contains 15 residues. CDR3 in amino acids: CAISESIKSYNEQFF. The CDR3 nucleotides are TGTGCCATCAGTGAGTCGATCAAGTCCTACAATGAGCAGTTCTTC.

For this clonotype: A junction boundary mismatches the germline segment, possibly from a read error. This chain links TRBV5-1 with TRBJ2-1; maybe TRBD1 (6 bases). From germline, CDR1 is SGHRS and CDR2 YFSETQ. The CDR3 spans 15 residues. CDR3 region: CASSSDSISYNEQFF. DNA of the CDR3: TGCGCCAGTAGCTCGGACAGCATCTCCTACAATGAGCAGTTCTTC.